Each of the 9 T cell receptor beta chains below was sequenced from the same sample in a study of blood T cell repertoires in COVID-19. Data came from immunoSEQ multiplex PCR; TCRdb stores just in-frame clones and leaves some out. Of almost 200,000 clones listed, about four fifths were seen once; the top ten hold 5.5% to 7%. The sequencing input was peripheral blood. Receptor source: a woman in her 40s with COVID-19, enrolled during active disease.

This clone has only a few counts. V usage is TRBV4-1 and J usage is TRBJ2-5, with 10 bases that match TRBD2. V lost 4 bases to trimming and J lost 3 bases; unmatched junction nucleotides: 11. Germline CDR1 is MGHRA and CDR2 is YSYEKL. The CDR3 consists of 17 residues. As DNA, the CDR3 is TGCGCCAGCAGCCCTGGTAGGTCTAGCGGGAGTGAAGAGACCCAGTACTTC. Protein product: CASSPGRSSGSEETQYF.

This rearrangement joins TRBV6-5 to TRBJ2-7; TRBD1 matches 8 bases. The CDR3 loop spans 14 amino acids. The germline V gene encodes CDR1 MNHEY and CDR2 SVGAGI. With V trimmed by 5 bases and J by 5 bases, 8 bases remained unmatched. The CDR3 here is CASSQPGTGNEQYF. The CDR3 DNA reads as TGTGCCAGCAGTCAACCCGGGACAGGAAACGAGCAGTACTTC.

This clone appeared a single time. This chain links TRBV10-2 with TRBJ2-5, with 11 bases identical to TRBD2. The CDR3 consists of 16 residues. Germline values: CDR1 WSHSY, CDR2 SAAADI. J was trimmed by 1 base and V by 6 bases; bases with no gene match: 7. The CDR3 coding sequence is TGCGCCAGCAGGTCTGAGGGACTAGCGGTCCAAGAGACCCAGTACTTC. Translated: CASRSEGLAVQETQYF.

This chain joins TRBV6-5 and TRBJ1-2; D might be TRBD1 (6 bases). The length of the CDR3 is 13 residues. Deletions cut 1 base from V and 9 bases from J, with 12 bases between. The germline CDR1 and CDR2 sequences are MNHEY and SVGAGI. The CDR3 spells CASSYLQGSSYTF. DNA for the CDR3: TGTGCCAGCAGTTACTTACAGGGTTCAAGCTACACCTTC.

The chain employs TRBV5-4 and TRBJ1-5; TRBD1 might be the D (5 bases). Germline CDR1 reads SGHNT; CDR2 reads YYREEE (reference sequence). V was shortened by 1 base and J by 0 bases, with 5 bases between the two germline ends. The CDR3 has 14 amino acids. The CDR3 DNA reads TGTGCCAGCAGCTTGAGGGGTAGCAATCAGCCCCAGCATTTT. Its translation is CASSLRGSNQPQHF.

The V and J genes are TRBV5-4 and TRBJ2-7; 8 bases are shared with TRBD1. The CDR3 runs to 13 residues. Germline V lookup: CDR1 SGHNT, CDR2 YYREEE (reference sequence). With V trimmed by 2 bases and J by 7 bases, 5 bases remained unmatched. CDR3 sequence (DNA): TGTGCCAGCAGCTTAAGACAGGGGAGGGAGCAGTACTTC. This encodes CASSLRQGREQYF.

The rearrangement joins TRBV6-4 to TRBJ2-3; tentatively, D is TRBD1 (6 bases). V was cut by 1 base and J by 4 bases, with 12 bases left in between. Germline CDR1 is MRHNA and CDR2 is SNTAGT. This CDR3 has 15 amino acids. CDR3 sequence: CASSDLPGAPDTQYF. Written as DNA, the CDR3 is TGTGCCAGCAGTGACTTACCAGGGGCCCCAGATACGCAGTATTTT.

The chain links TRBV2 to TRBJ2-3; possible D gene TRBD1, 6 bases. With 3 bases removed from V and 13 bases from J, the gap between germline ends came to 11 bases. The germline CDR1 and CDR2 sequences are SNHLY and FYNNEI. This CDR3 has 11 residues. CDR3 DNA sequence: TGTGCCAGCAGTGAGGCAGGGGACAAGTATTTT. Translated, it gives CASSEAGDKYF. Filled out from reference TRBV2 and TRBJ2-3, the complete variable domain reads EPEVTQTPSHQVTQMGQEVILRCVPISNHLYFYWYRQILGQKVEFLVSFYNNEISEKSEIFDDQFSVERPDGSNFTLKIRSTKLEDSAMYFCASSEAGDKYFGPGTRLTVL.

Note on this clone: Other DNA sequences from this sample encode an identical CDR3 as well. The chain carries TRBV15 and TRBJ2-3; D is unresolved. Germline CDR1 is LNHNV and CDR2 is YYDKDF (reference sequence). The CDR3 totals 13 residues. V was trimmed by 3 bases and J by 6 bases, leaving 10 bases between them. The CDR3 here is CATSRVRLDTQYF. CDR3 DNA sequence: TGTGCCACCAGCAGGGTAAGACTTGATACGCAGTATTTT.